This T cell receptor (beta chain) was captured by sequencing in a study of blood T cell repertoires in COVID-19. About the study: Nucleic acid was either cDNA or gDNA, and it came from T cells, B-cell-depleted T cells, or PBMCs.

Recruits, aged roughly 18 to 89 years, lived in some 25 US areas. Symptom resolution, clearance, or two negative PCRs marked donors in Cohort 3 as recovered. This clone was counted once. How the authors handled the data: Estimates of nucleated cell counts were drawn from the amplification of reference gene primers. The table came from immunoSEQ multiplex PCR; TCRdb's copy has only in-frame clones and leaves some out. That table furnishes V, J and clone size, whereas the DNA furnished D and trimming. The sample has more than 250,000 clones; 70% to 90% are singletons. The V gene's germline CDR1 is ENHRY and CDR2 SYGVKD. V was pared by 8 bases and J by 0 bases, with 10 bases between. The CDR3 extends over 13 amino acids.

The clonotype comes from a man aged 25 to 40 who had recovered from COVID-19. Sequencing used PBMCs or T cells enriched from blood (not recorded which). The chain employs TRBV10-3 and TRBJ1-1; D not certain. CDR3 sequence reads: CAISRDLNTEAFF. The CDR3 nucleotides are TGTGCCATCTCGAGGGATCTGAACACTGAAGCTTTCTTT.